Shown below are 16 T cell receptor beta chains from a single sample sequenced in a study of blood T cell repertoires in COVID-19. Method: immunoSEQ multiplex PCR; TCRdb's copy keeps in-frame clones and lacks some. The profile covers approximately 240,000 clones, with 70% to 90% appearing a single time and 3% to 3.5% taken by the ten largest. Sequencing was carried out using peripheral blood. The receptors were gathered from a woman in her 30s who had recovered from COVID-19.

The chain is built from TRBV6-1 and TRBJ2-5, with 7 nucleotides matching TRBD1. The CDR3 is 14 amino acids. Germline CDR1 and CDR2: MNHNS and SASEGT. J was trimmed by 7 bases and V by 0 bases; bases with no gene match: 5. CDR3 residues: CASSEALAGGTQYF. For the CDR3, the DNA is TGTGCCAGCAGTGAAGCGCTCGCAGGGGGGACCCAGTACTTC.

V and J are TRBV7-9 and TRBJ1-2; 9 nucleotides line up with TRBD1. The CDR3 loop spans 15 amino acids. V lost 0 bases and J lost 8; bases outside the gene matches: 7. CDR1 is SEHNR and CDR2 is FQNEAQ in the germline V gene (reference sequence). The CDR3 DNA sequence: TGTGCCAGCAGCTTAGCAGAGGGGACAGGGAGAGGCTACACCTTC. As protein: CASSLAEGTGRGYTF. Looking up the rest from reference TRBV7-9 and TRBJ1-2 gives the full variable domain: DTGVSQNPRHKITKRGQNVTFRCDPISEHNRLYWYRQTLGQGPEFLTYFQNEAQLEKSRLLSDRFSAERPKGSFSTLEIQRTEQGDSAMYLCASSLAEGTGRGYTFGSGTRLTVV.

The CDR3, as DNA: TGTGCCTGGAGGTGGGGCAGGGGGGATACGCAGTATTTT. As protein: CAWRWGRGDTQYF. This chain uses TRBV30 with TRBJ2-3; 7 nucleotides align to TRBD1. After removal of 3 bases from V and 6 bases from J, the junction contained 6 bases not matched to a gene. Germline CDR1 GTSNPN, CDR2 SVGIG (reference sequence). CDR3 length: 13 residues.

This sequence joins TRBV6-6 and TRBJ2-3; TRBD2 aligns across 10 bases. V lost 7 bases to trimming and J lost 6 bases; unmatched junction nucleotides: 7. Germline CDR1 is MNHNY and CDR2 is SVGAGI (reference sequence). This CDR3 comprises 14 residues. The CDR3 region is CASTLAGTGDTQYF. In DNA, the CDR3 is TGTGCCAGCACACTAGCGGGGACCGGCGATACGCAGTATTTT.

J is TRBJ1-1 and V is TRBV5-1, with 8 nucleotides matching TRBD1. The germline V gene encodes CDR1 SGHRS and CDR2 YFSETQ. This CDR3 comprises 15 residues. V was pared by 4 bases and J by 0 bases, with 5 bases of the junction left unmatched. The CDR3: CASSEGQGLNTEAFF. The CDR3 coding sequence is TGCGCCAGCAGCGAAGGACAGGGTTTGAACACTGAAGCTTTCTTT.

This chain uses TRBV12-3 or TRBV12-4 with TRBJ2-7; D may be TRBD1 (5 bases). The germline V and J ends were trimmed by 3 bases and 3 bases, with 9 bases remaining between them. This CDR3 is built from 13 residues. The CDR3 bases are TGTGCCAGCAGTTTCAGGGATGGCTACGAGCAGTACTTC. Its translation is CASSFRDGYEQYF.

This chain joins TRBV6-5 and TRBJ2-1; 8 positions match TRBD2. From germline, CDR1 is MNHEY and CDR2 SVGAGI. V lost 5 bases to trimming and J lost 5 bases; unmatched junction nucleotides: 5. This CDR3 region has 14 residues. The DNA for the CDR3 is TGTGCCAGCAGTCCGGGACTAGGCAACAATGAGCAGTTCTTC. This encodes CASSPGLGNNEQFF.

V is TRBV19 and J is TRBJ1-2; unclear D gene. Trimming cost V 9 bases and J 8 bases, with 19 bases left between them. This CDR3 has 13 residues. Germline CDR1 and CDR2: LNHDA and SQIVND (reference sequence). The CDR3 spells CASSGISVQGYTF. The DNA for the CDR3 is TGTGCCAGCTCAGGAATTAGTGTACAAGGCTACACCTTC.

This rearrangement joins TRBV5-1 to TRBJ1-1; no reliable D call. Per germline, CDR1 SGHRS and CDR2 YFSETQ. The CDR3 is 14 residues long. V shed 1 base and J shed 0 bases, with 7 bases lying between them. The CDR3 is CASSLTDMNTEAFF. The CDR3 DNA reads as TGCGCCAGCAGCTTGACTGACATGAACACTGAAGCTTTCTTT.

The CDR3 here is CASSLRGRVSYNEQFF. CDR3 DNA sequence: TGTGCCAGCAGTCTTCGGGGTCGGGTCTCCTACAATGAGCAGTTCTTC. The gene calls are TRBV11-1 and TRBJ2-1, with TRBD2 as a possible D gene (5 bases). V lost 6 bases, J lost 0 bases, and 15 bases lay in between. Germline-derived CDR1 and CDR2 are SGHAT and FQDESV (reference sequence). The CDR3 has 16 amino acids. Together with reference TRBV11-1 and TRBJ2-1, the CDR3 gives the full variable domain: EAEVAQSPRYKITEKSQAVAFWCDPISGHATLYWYRQILGQGPELLVQFQDESVVDDSQLPKDRFSAERLKGVDSTLKIQPAELGDSAMYLCASSLRGRVSYNEQFFGPGTRLTVL.

The chain employs TRBV18 and TRBJ1-2, with no clear D. There are 14 residues in the CDR3. The ends were cut back, 0 bases at V and 7 bases at J, with 12 bases in the middle. Germline CDR1 reads KGHSH; CDR2 reads LQKENI. CDR3 nucleotide sequence: TGTGCCAGCTCACCACCGGGCGGGTTCGGTGGCTACACCTTC. Its translation is CASSPPGGFGGYTF.

The J gene is TRBJ1-6, the V gene TRBV6-4; D remains ambiguous. This CDR3 is built from 13 residues. Trimming shortened V by 5 bases and J by 8 bases, and 10 bases separated the two germline ends. In germline, CDR1 is MRHNA, CDR2 SNTAGT. The CDR3: CASSSLVDSPLHF. The CDR3 DNA is TGTGCCAGCAGTTCCCTAGTGGATTCACCCCTCCACTTT.

V usage is TRBV5-4 and J usage is TRBJ1-2; D gene uncertain. Germline CDR1 is SGHNT and CDR2 is YYREEE (reference sequence). The CDR3 runs to 14 residues. Trimming shortened V by 0 bases and J by 1 base, and 7 bases separated the two germline ends. The CDR3 reads CASSLGQFNYGYTF. CDR3 nucleotide sequence: TGTGCCAGCAGCTTGGGACAATTTAACTATGGCTACACCTTC.

This chain connects TRBV19 to TRBJ1-6; D is unclear. The CDR3 is 16 residues long. Per the germline V gene, CDR1 is LNHDA and CDR2 is SQIVND (reference sequence). V lost 5 bases to trimming and J lost 7 bases, with 18 bases between them. CDR3 protein: CASSALLGAVNSPLHF. The CDR3 nucleotides read TGTGCCAGTAGTGCCCTCTTGGGAGCCGTAAATTCACCCCTCCACTTT.

The chain joins TRBV19 to TRBJ1-4; 7 positions agree with TRBD1. Germline lookup yields CDR1 LNHDA and CDR2 SQIVND (reference sequence). The CDR3 is made up of 14 amino acids. The ends lost 6 bases at V and 10 bases at J; junction bases unmatched: 11. The CDR3 DNA is TGTGCCAGTAGCGACAGGGCAAGTATAAGAAAACTGTTTTTT. This encodes CASSDRASIRKLFF.

The J gene is TRBJ2-2, the V gene TRBV9, with a weak D call TRBD2 (5 bases). The CDR3 extends over 13 amino acids. CDR1 and CDR2 from the germline V gene are SGDLS and YYNGEE. The V end lost 4 bases, the J end lost 5 bases, and 9 bases lay between the germline ends. CDR3 sequence (DNA): TGTGCCAGCAGCCCACGAGGGACCGGGGAGCTGTTTTTT. Its translation is CASSPRGTGELFF.